The entry below gives a single T cell receptor (beta chain) sequence along with its context. No antigen is known for it. No much larger clone exists at a distance of one base, and base qualities are not known. This sample was included in a study of T cell responses to AZD1222 COVID-19 vaccine (dated by TCRdb to about 2021). Study-level background: A total of more than 230 trial participants underwent TCR sequencing, of whom some 210 received two doses of AZD1222 and 26 received two doses of the MenACWY control vaccine. Trial participants were enrolled by age into subgroups of 18-55, 56-69 and 70-plus years, and about 150, 27 and 61 TCR-sequenced participants, respectively, were included in these subgroups.

What the work shows at the level of the full study, not this receptor alone: Conclusions about previously exposed vaccinees are limited because only five or six AZD1222 recipients were SARS-CoV-2 seropositive at baseline. After two AZD1222 doses, both the breadth and the depth of spike-specific TCRs were significantly higher than at day 0 and than in MenACWY recipients. Most participants were white British and females outnumbered males, and the authors suggested that clonal diversity may have been underestimated. Because no day 14 peak-response samples were available, repertoires were characterized only after the peak T cell response. Nearly half of unique spike-specific TCRs reportedly recognized epitopes outside regions mutated in the B.1.351 and B.1.1.7 variants. The 56-69-year group was small, and its depth increase did not reach significance, likely because of low power. Vaccine-associated CD4 TCRs spanned the whole spike protein, with dominant responses in regions 160-218 and 743-854.

According to the germline V gene (reference sequence), CDR1 reads MNHEY and CDR2 reads SMNVEV. Relative to germline, V is missing 4 bases and J is missing 4 bases, with 5 bases of the junction outside any gene match. The CDR3 holds 15 amino acids from the cysteine to the phenylalanine. The CDR3 DNA has 45 bases and is translated from base 1. The meaning of the sample's time point label: baseline before first vaccination. The treatment or condition tag for this specimen amounts to: meningococcal conjugate vaccine given as trial control. The vaccinee samples were drawn from two UK trials, COV001 and COV002, one of which was a single-blind randomized controlled phase 2/3 trial testing AZD1222 (ChAdOx1 nCoV-19) in healthy adults. Trial participant PBMC samples were collected at day 0 and day 28 after the second dose for TCRbeta chain sequencing. The CDR3 regions of human TCRbeta chains were subjected to immunosequencing. Per the authors' processing: TCRs in the repertoires were matched against a reference library of SARS-CoV-2-specific TCRs that had been generated with the MIRA antigen-specificity platform. Breadth was defined as the fraction of unique TCRs that were SARS-CoV-2-associated, and depth was defined as the fraction of total T cells that were SARS-CoV-2-associated. Using the MIRA data, each spike-specific TCR was assigned both to the spike region to which the TCR was reactive and to a CD4 or CD8 class. Log10-transformed breadth and depth values were compared by one-way ANOVA with Sidak's multiple comparisons tests. TCRdb took this table from immuneACCESS and kept in-frame rearrangements with V and J called. Such tables lack part of the clones; where checked against another copy, unresolved V genes explain under half of the gap, and the rest is unexplained. V, J and clone size reflect that table, while D and trimming were determined from the DNA. For this sample the table gives around 78,000 clones, of which 90% to 95% were detected only once. Roughly 4.3% of the sample belongs to the ten largest clones.

This receptor chain uses TRBV27 and TRBJ2-3; TRBD1 aligns with 10 central bases. Sequenced here: peripheral blood, sampled on day 0 of MenACWY control vaccination. The origin of this receptor is an adult in good health. DNA sequence: TGTGCCAGCAGTTGGGGACAGGGGTCTGCAGATACGCAGTATTTT. Its protein is CASSWGQGSADTQYF.